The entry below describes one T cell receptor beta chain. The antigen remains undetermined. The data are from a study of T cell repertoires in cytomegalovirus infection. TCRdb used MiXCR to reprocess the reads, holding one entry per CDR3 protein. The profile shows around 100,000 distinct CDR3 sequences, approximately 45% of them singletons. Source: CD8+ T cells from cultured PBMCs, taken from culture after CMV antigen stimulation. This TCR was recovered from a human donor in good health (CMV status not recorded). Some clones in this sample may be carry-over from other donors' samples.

CDR3 DNA: TGTGCCAGCAGTGATCTAGGTGCGGCCTACGAGCAGTACTTC. Translated: CASSDLGAAYEQYF. V gene TRBV25-1 combines with J gene TRBJ2-7; D not resolved. The V gene's germline CDR1 is MGHDK and CDR2 SYGVNS. The CDR3 has 14 amino acids. Trimming removed 3 bases from V and 2 bases from J, with 11 bases in between.